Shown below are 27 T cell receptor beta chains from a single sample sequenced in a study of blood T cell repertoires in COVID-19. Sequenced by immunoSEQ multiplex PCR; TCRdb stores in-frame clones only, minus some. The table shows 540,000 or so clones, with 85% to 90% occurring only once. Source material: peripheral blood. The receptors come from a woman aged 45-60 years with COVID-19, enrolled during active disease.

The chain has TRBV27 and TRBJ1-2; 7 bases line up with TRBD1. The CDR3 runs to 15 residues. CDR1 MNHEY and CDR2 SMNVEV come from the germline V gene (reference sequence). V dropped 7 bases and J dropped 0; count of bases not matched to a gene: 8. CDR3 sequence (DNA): TGTGCCAGCAAGATTACAGGGGTCTCTAACTATGGCTACACCTTC. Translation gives CASKITGVSNYGYTF.

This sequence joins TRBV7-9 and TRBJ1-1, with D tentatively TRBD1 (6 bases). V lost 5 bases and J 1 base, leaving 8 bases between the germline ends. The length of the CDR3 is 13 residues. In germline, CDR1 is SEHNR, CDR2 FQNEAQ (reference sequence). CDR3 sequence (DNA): TGTGCCAGCAGCCCGACAGGGAACACTGAAGCTTTCTTT. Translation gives CASSPTGNTEAFF.

For the CDR3, the DNA is TGTGCCAGTAGTCCCTTATCGGGCCAGGGAATATACGAGCAGTACTTC. Translation gives CASSPLSGQGIYEQYF. V usage is TRBV19 and J usage is TRBJ2-7; D might be TRBD1 (5 bases). Trimming took off 5 bases at V and 4 bases at J, with 21 bases between the two ends. The CDR3 spans 16 residues. Germline assignment: CDR1 LNHDA and CDR2 SQIVND (reference sequence).

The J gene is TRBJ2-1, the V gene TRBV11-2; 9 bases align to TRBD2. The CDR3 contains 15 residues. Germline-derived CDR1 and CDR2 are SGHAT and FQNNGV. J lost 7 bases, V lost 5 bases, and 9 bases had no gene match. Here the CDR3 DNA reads TGTGCCAGCAGCCCAGGGGCGGGGGGGCGGAATGAGCAGTTCTTC. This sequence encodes CASSPGAGGRNEQFF.

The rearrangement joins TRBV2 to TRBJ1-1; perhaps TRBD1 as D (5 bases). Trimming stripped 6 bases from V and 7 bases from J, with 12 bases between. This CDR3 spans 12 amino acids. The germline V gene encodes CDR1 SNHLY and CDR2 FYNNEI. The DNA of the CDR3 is TGTGCCAGCAGAGCCGACAGAAATGAAGCTTTCTTT. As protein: CASRADRNEAFF.

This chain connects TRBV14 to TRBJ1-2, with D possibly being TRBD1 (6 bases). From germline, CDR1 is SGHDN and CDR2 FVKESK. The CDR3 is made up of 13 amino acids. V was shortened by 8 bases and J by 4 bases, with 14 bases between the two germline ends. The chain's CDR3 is CASGPGGFYGYTF. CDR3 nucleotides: TGTGCCAGCGGCCCGGGGGGCTTCTATGGCTACACCTTC.

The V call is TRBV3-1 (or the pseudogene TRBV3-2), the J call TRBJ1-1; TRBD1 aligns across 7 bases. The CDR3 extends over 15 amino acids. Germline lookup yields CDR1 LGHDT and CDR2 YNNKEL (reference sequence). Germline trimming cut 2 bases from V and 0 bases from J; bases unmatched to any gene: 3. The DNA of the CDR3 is TGTGCCAGCAGCCAATCGGGGACAGTGAACACTGAAGCTTTCTTT. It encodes CASSQSGTVNTEAFF.

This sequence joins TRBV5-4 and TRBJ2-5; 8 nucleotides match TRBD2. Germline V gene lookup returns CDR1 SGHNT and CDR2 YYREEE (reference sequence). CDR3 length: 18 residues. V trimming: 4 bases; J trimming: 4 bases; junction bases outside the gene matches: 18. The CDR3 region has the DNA TGTGCCAGCAGCCGTCAGCGGGGGACGGGGGGTTTTGGAGAGACCCAGTACTTC. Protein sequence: CASSRQRGTGGFGETQYF.

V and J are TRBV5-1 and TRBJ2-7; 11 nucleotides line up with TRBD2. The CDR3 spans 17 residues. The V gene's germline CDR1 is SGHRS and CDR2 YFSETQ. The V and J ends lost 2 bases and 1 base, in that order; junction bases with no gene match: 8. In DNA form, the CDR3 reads TGCGCCAGCAGCTTCAGACCTACTAGCGGGGGATCCTACGAGCAGTACTTC. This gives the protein CASSFRPTSGGSYEQYF.

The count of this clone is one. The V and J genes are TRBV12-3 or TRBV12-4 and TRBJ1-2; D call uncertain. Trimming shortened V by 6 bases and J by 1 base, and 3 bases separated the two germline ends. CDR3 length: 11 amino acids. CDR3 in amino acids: CASSVNYGYTF. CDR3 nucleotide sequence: TGTGCCAGCAGCGTTAACTATGGCTACACCTTC.

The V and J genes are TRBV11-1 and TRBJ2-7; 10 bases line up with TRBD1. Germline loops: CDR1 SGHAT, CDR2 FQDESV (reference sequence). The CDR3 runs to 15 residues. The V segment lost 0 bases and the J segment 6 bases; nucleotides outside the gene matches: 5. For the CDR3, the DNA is TGTGCCAGCAGCTTAGCCGACAGGGGGCAGCTCGAGCAGTACTTC. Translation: CASSLADRGQLEQYF.

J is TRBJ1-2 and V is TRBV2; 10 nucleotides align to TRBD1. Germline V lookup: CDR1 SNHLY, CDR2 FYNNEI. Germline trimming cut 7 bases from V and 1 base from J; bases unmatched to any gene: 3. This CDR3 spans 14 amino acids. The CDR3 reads CASTGTGDNYGYTF. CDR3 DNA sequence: TGTGCCAGCACCGGGACAGGGGATAACTATGGCTACACCTTC.

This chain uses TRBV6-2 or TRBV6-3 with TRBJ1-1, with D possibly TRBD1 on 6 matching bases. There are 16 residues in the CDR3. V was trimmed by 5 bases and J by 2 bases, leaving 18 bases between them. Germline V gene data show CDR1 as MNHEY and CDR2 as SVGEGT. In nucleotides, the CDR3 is TGTGCCAGCAGTCTGAGGGGGGGTGGACGAAACACTGAAGCTTTCTTT. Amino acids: CASSLRGGGRNTEAFF.

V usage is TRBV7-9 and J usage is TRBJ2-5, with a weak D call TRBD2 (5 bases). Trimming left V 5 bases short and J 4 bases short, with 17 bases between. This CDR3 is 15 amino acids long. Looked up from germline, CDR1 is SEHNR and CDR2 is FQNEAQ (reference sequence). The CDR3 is CASSPGPGNAETQYF. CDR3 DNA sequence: TGTGCCAGCAGCCCAGGTCCGGGGAACGCAGAGACCCAGTACTTC. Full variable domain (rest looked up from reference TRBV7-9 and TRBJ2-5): DTGVSQNPRHKITKRGQNVTFRCDPISEHNRLYWYRQTLGQGPEFLTYFQNEAQLEKSRLLSDRFSAERPKGSFSTLEIQRTEQGDSAMYLCASSPGPGNAETQYFGPGTRLLVL.

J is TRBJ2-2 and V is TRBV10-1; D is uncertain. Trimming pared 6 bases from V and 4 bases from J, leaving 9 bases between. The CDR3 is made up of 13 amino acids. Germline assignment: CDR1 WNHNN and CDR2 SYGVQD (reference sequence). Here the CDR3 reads CASSRVLTGELFF. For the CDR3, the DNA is TGCGCCAGCAGCCGGGTCCTCACCGGGGAGCTGTTTTTT.

The CDR3 DNA reads TGCAGCGTTGTAAACACCGGGGAGCTGTTTTTT. As protein: CSVVNTGELFF. The chain links TRBV29-1 to TRBJ2-2; D is uncertain. Germline V gene sequence: CDR1 SQVTM, CDR2 ANQGSEA. The CDR3 consists of 11 residues. Trimming stripped 4 bases from V and 2 bases from J, with 2 bases between.

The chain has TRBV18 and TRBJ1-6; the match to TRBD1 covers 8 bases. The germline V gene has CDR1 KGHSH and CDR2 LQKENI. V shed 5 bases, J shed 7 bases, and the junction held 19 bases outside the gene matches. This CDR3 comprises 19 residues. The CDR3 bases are TGTGCCAGCTCAGCTGTCGAGACAGGGGACCTTTGGGAGAATTCACCCCTCCACTTT. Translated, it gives CASSAVETGDLWENSPLHF.

The CDR3 here is CASSQDGYTEAFF. The CDR3 nucleotides read TGTGCCAGCAGCCAAGATGGCTACACTGAAGCTTTCTTT. The chain links TRBV3-1 (or the pseudogene TRBV3-2) to TRBJ1-1, with D hard to call. V was clipped by 0 bases and J by 3 bases, with 5 bases between them. Per the germline V gene, CDR1 is LGHDT and CDR2 is YNNKEL (reference sequence). The CDR3 length is 13 residues.

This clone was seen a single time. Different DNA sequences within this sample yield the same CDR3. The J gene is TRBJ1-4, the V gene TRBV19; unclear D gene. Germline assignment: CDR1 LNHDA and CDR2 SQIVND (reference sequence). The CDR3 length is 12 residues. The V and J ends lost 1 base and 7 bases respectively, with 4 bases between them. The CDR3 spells CASSIGSEKLFF. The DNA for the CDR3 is TGTGCCAGTAGTATAGGGAGTGAAAAACTGTTTTTT.

CDR3 residues: CASSETGELFF. The DNA for the CDR3 is TGTGCCAGCAGTGAGACCGGGGAGCTGTTTTTT. The chain couples TRBV12-3 or TRBV12-4 to TRBJ2-2; D is uncertain. The CDR3 runs 11 residues. Trimming shortened V by 5 bases and J by 5 bases, and 3 bases separated the two germline ends.

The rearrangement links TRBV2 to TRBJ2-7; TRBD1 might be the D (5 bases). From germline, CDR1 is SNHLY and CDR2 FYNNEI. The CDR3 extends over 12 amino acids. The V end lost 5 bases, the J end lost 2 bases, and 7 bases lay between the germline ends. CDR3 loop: CASSLDTYEQYF. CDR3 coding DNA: TGTGCCAGCAGTCTGGACACCTACGAGCAGTACTTC.

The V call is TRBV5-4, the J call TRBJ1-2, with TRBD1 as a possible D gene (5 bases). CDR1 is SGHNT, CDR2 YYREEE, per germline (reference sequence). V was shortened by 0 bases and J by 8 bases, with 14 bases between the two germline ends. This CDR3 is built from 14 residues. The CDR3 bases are TGTGCCAGCAGCTTGGCCCCAGGGCTCCGAGGCTACACCTTC. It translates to CASSLAPGLRGYTF.

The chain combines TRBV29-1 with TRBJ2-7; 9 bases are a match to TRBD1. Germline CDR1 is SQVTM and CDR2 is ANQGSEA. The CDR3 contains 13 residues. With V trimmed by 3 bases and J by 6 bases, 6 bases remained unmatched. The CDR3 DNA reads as TGCAGCGTTGATGGGACAGGGACGGGCGAGCAGTACTTC. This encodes CSVDGTGTGEQYF.

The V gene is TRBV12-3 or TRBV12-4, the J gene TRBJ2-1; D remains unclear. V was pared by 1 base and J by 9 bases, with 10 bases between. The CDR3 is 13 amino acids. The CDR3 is CASSLGASTEQFF. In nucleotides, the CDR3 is TGTGCCAGCAGTTTAGGGGCATCGACTGAGCAGTTCTTC.

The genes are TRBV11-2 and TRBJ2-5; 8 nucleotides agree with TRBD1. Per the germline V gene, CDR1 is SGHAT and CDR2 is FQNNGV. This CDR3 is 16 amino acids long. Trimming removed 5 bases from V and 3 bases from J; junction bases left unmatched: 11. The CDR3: CASSPHRDRREETQYF. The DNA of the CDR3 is TGTGCCAGCAGCCCCCACCGGGACAGGCGGGAAGAGACCCAGTACTTC.

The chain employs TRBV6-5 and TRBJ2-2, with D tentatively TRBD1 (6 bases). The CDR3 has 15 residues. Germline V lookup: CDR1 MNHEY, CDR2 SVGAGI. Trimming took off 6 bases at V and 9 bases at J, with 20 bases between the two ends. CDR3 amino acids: CASRFSRDTWRELFF. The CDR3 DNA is TGTGCCAGCAGATTCTCCCGGGACACCTGGCGGGAGCTGTTTTTT.

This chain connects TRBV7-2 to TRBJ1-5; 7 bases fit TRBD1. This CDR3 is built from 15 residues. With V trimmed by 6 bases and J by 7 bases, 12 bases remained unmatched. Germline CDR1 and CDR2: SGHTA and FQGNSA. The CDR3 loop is CASSRDRAFPQPQHF. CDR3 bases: TGTGCCAGCAGTCGAGACAGGGCATTCCCCCAGCCCCAGCATTTT.